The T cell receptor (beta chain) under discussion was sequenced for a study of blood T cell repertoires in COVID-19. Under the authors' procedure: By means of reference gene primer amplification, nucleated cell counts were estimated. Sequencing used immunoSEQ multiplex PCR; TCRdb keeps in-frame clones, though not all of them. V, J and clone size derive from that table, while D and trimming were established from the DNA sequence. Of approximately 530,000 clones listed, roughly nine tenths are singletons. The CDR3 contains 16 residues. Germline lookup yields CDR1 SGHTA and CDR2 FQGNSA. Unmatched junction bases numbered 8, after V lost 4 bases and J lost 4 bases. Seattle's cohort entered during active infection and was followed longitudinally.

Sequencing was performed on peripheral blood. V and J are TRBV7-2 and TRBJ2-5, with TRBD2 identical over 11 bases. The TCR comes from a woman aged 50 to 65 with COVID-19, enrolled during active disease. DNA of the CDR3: TGTGCCAGCAGCTCCTTTAGCGGGGGGGCAGGAGAGACCCAGTACTTC. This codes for CASSSFSGGAGETQYF.